This entry describes one T cell receptor (beta chain). No cognate antigen has been identified for it. Germline and junction disagree at one end, which may indicate a read error. The identical CDR3 is also encoded by other nucleotide sequences in the sample. The sample is drawn from a study of chemoradiotherapy in HPV16-positive cancers (dated by TCRdb to between 2021 and 2023). Turning to the overall study: Using functional T-cell assays on cells from a couple of HPV16-positive patients, the researchers defined candidate HPV-specific T-cell clones and common TCR motifs. Whether T-cell immunity against the HPV oncoproteins E6 and E7 changes during chemoradiotherapy and whether survival is affected by this immunity were examined in the study. TCR repertoires from roughly 93 patients with HPV-related cancers were then used to track the candidate HPV-specific TCRs and motifs. Overall study results and their limits: The functional definition of HPV-specific T cells came from only a couple of HPV16-positive patients, and the survival association was reported for HPV16-positive patients. Expansion of candidate HPV-specific clones and E7-related TCR motifs was observed in the tumor microenvironment during treatment, whereas no such expansion was observed for non-HPV-specific T cells. In HPV16-positive patients, expansion of HPV-responsive T cells during chemoradiotherapy was found to be associated with improved recurrence-free survival.

CDR1 and CDR2 were assigned from the germline V gene (reference sequence) as SGHNT and YYREEE. The CDR3 numbers 14 residues from cysteine through phenylalanine. Of all the DNA, just the CDR3 is kept, 42 bases in frame from base 1. The library was obtained by the immunoSEQ multiplex PCR assay. Not all clones reach the TCRdb copy of this immuneACCESS table, which keeps in-frame sequences only. Checked studies attribute under half of the gap to unresolved V genes and leave the rest unexplained. The sample profile shows roughly 10,000 clones; over 60% of them were found once. The ten largest account for approximately 15% of the sample. Repertoires were sampled multiple times during chemoradiotherapy, which allowed clonal expansion in the tumor microenvironment to be followed.

The source is a human donor with HPV-associated anogenital cancer. Sequencing was performed on tumor tissue, taken from a patient who underwent chemoradiotherapy. The chain uses TRBV5-4 and TRBJ2-1, and 7 junction bases match TRBD1. The CDR3 protein is CASSSRDSDNEQFF. At the DNA level, the sequence is TGTGCCAGTAGCTCCCGGGACAGTGACAATGAGCAGTTCTTC. When the CDR3 is completed using the reference TRBV5-4 and TRBJ2-1 genes on either side, the full variable domain is ETGVTQSPTHLIKTRGQQVTLRCSSQSGHNTVSWYQQALGQGPQFIFQYYREEENGRGNFPPRFSGLQFPNYSSELNVNALELDDSALYLCASSSRDSDNEQFFGPGTRLTVL.